These 13 T cell receptor beta chains share one sample of origin, sequenced in a study of radiotherapy plus CTLA-4 blockade in lung cancer. The data were produced by immunoSEQ multiplex PCR, yet TCRdb's version contains in-frame clones alone and is incomplete. This sample has about 60,000 clones, with 76% found just once. Sequenced material: peripheral blood, taken from a patient treated with radiotherapy plus ipilimumab. The receptors stem from a human donor with non-small cell lung cancer who had a complete response to radiotherapy plus ipilimumab.

The chain carries TRBV30 and TRBJ1-3; D is unresolved. Per germline, CDR1 GTSNPN and CDR2 SVGIG (reference sequence). Deletions cut 2 bases from V and 4 bases from J, with 15 bases between. The CDR3 has 15 amino acids. This CDR3 is CAWSSRPPGGNTIYF. The CDR3 DNA follows: TGTGCCTGGAGTTCCCGACCCCCCGGGGGAAACACCATATATTTT.

The chain uses TRBV27 and TRBJ1-6, with D perhaps TRBD1 (5 bases). Germline CDR1 is MNHEY and CDR2 is SMNVEV (reference sequence). The CDR3 is 18 amino acids. V shed 3 bases and J shed 5 bases, with 20 bases lying between them. The CDR3 loop is CASSFEAFFGGNNSPLHF. As DNA, the CDR3 is TGTGCCAGCAGTTTCGAGGCGTTTTTCGGGGGGAATAATTCACCCCTCCACTTT.

A note on this clone: One end of the junction fails to match germline, which may point to a read error. The gene calls are TRBV6-5 and TRBJ1-2, with 7 bases fitting TRBD1. The CDR3 consists of 13 residues. Germline CDR1 MNHEY, CDR2 SVGAGI. CDR3 loop: CAGSYGQASGYTF. The CDR3 DNA reads as TGTGCCGGCAGCTACGGACAGGCAAGTGGCTACACCTTC.

This clone was detected only a few times. V gene TRBV28 combines with J gene TRBJ2-1, with TRBD2 matching over 12 bases. The CDR3 is made up of 15 amino acids. After removal of 6 bases from V and 6 bases from J, the junction contained 6 bases not matched to a gene. Germline CDR1 is MDHEN and CDR2 is SYDVKM. DNA of the CDR3: TGTGCCAGCAGCGGACTAGCGGGACAGGTCAATGAGCAGTTCTTC. Its protein is CASSGLAGQVNEQFF.

The gene calls are TRBV5-6 and TRBJ2-7; the D is unclear. Trimming pared 0 bases from V and 0 bases from J, leaving 7 bases between. There are 14 residues in the CDR3. The germline V gene encodes CDR1 SGHDT and CDR2 YYEEEE. CDR3 loop: CASSLAHNSYEQYF. The CDR3 bases are TGTGCCAGCAGCTTGGCCCACAACTCCTACGAGCAGTACTTC.

The table lists this clone with a few counts. CDR3 protein: CASATTSGGYGYTF. The DNA of the CDR3 is TGTGCCAGCGCAACTACCTCAGGGGGCTATGGCTACACCTTC. This chain joins TRBV6-5 and TRBJ1-2, with 7 bases lining up with TRBD1. This CDR3 is built from 14 residues. The V and J ends lost 8 bases and 4 bases, in that order; junction bases with no gene match: 10. Germline V gene data show CDR1 as MNHEY and CDR2 as SVGAGI.

The J gene is TRBJ1-1, the V gene TRBV2; D is perhaps TRBD1 (5 bases). CDR1 is SNHLY and CDR2 is FYNNEI in the germline V gene. V lost 1 base and J lost 4, with 13 bases in between. The CDR3 length is 15 residues. The DNA for the CDR3 is TGTGCCAGCAGTGAAGATCAGGGAAGAGGCACTGAAGCTTTCTTT. The encoded protein is CASSEDQGRGTEAFF.

This clone has just a few counts. The chain carries TRBV11-2 and TRBJ1-1, with D possibly being TRBD1 (6 bases). This CDR3 is 15 amino acids long. V was cut by 4 bases and J by 1 base, with 13 bases left in between. Germline CDR1 reads SGHAT; CDR2 reads FQNNGV. CDR3 bases: TGTGCCAGCAGCTCCATGGGACAACGGAACACTGAAGCTTTCTTT. It translates to CASSSMGQRNTEAFF.

The rearrangement joins TRBV30 to TRBJ1-5, with D tentatively TRBD1 (6 bases). Germline CDR1 GTSNPN, CDR2 SVGIG (reference sequence). This CDR3 is 14 amino acids long. V dropped 2 bases and J dropped 2 bases, with 10 bases sitting between them. CDR3 amino acids: CAWSRGAGNQPQHF. The CDR3 bases are TGTGCCTGGAGTCGGGGGGCCGGCAATCAGCCCCAGCATTTT.

This rearrangement joins TRBV6-6 to TRBJ1-5, with TRBD1 matching over 7 bases. CDR3 length: 14 residues. After removal of 2 bases from V and 5 bases from J, the junction contained 3 bases not matched to a gene. CDR1 and CDR2 from the germline V gene are MNHNY and SVGAGI (reference sequence). For the CDR3, the DNA is TGTGCCAGCAGTTACAACAGGGGCGATCAGCCCCAGCATTTT. Its translation: CASSYNRGDQPQHF.

This clone is a singleton in its sample. The CDR3 sequence: CASSISPDRGHAEQYF. In DNA, the CDR3 is TGTGCCAGTAGTATAAGCCCGGACAGGGGGCATGCAGAGCAGTACTTC. The chain is built from TRBV19 and TRBJ2-7; TRBD1 agrees at 11 bases. J was trimmed by 7 bases and V by 2 bases; bases with no gene match: 10. From germline, CDR1 is LNHDA and CDR2 SQIVND (reference sequence). This CDR3 region has 16 residues.

The V and J genes are TRBV7-2 and TRBJ2-2; maybe TRBD1 (5 bases). The CDR3 is 16 residues long. Germline CDR1 reads SGHTA; CDR2 reads FQGNSA. Trimming pared 2 bases from V and 7 bases from J, leaving 17 bases between. The CDR3 protein is CASSLFPGRVGGELFF. The CDR3 DNA sequence: TGTGCCAGCAGCTTATTTCCGGGCAGGGTAGGCGGGGAGCTGTTTTTT.

The chain carries TRBV18 and TRBJ2-7; a possible D gene is TRBD1 (5 bases). The germline CDR1 and CDR2 sequences are KGHSH and LQKENI. The CDR3 covers 12 residues. Trimming shortened V by 2 bases and J by 5 bases, and 7 bases separated the two germline ends. CDR3 sequence (DNA): TGTGCCAGCTCACCAGGGGCCGACGAGCAGTACTTC. Residues: CASSPGADEQYF.